The clone carrying this T cell receptor beta chain was recorded once. Additional DNA sequences in this sample encode the identical CDR3. The method was immunoSEQ multiplex PCR; TCRdb's version includes in-frame clones alone and lacks a portion of them. The table shows around 120,000 clones, with around 86% occurring only once. Germline lookup yields CDR1 MNHEY and CDR2 SVGAGI. J was trimmed by 3 bases and V by 6 bases; bases with no gene match: 4. This CDR3 is 13 amino acids long. The entry originates in a study of T cell responses to AZD1222 COVID-19 vaccine. V gene TRBV6-5 combines with J gene TRBJ2-7, with 8 bases that match TRBD1. This sequence originates from an adult in good health. The source material was peripheral blood, sampled on day 0 of AZD1222 vaccination. CDR3 sequence (DNA): TGTGCCAGCAGGCCCGGACAGGGCTACGAGCAGTACTTC. It codes for CASRPGQGYEQYF.